Below, 17 T cell receptor beta chains from the same sample are listed, as sequenced in a study of cytomegalovirus exposure and HLA in healthy donors. PCR amplification relied on 60 Vbeta primers (plus 13 Jbeta primers). Produced via immunoSEQ multiplex PCR; TCRdb's table is partial and in-frame only. Of 150,000 to 200,000 clones listed, 75% to 85% are singletons. Specimen: PBMCs. These receptors were collected from a man aged 30-40 years in good health and CMV-seropositive.

This chain links TRBV25-1 with TRBJ2-1; 8 bases line up with TRBD2. This CDR3 is 15 amino acids long. Germline V gene lookup returns CDR1 MGHDK and CDR2 SYGVNS. Unmatched junction bases numbered 8, after V lost 6 bases and J lost 4 bases. This CDR3 reads CASSPITGGYNEQFF. CDR3 nucleotides: TGTGCCAGCAGCCCGATTACGGGAGGGTACAATGAGCAGTTCTTC. Based on the CDR3 plus reference TRBV25-1 and TRBJ2-1, the full variable domain is EADIYQTPRYLVIGTGKKITLECSQTMGHDKMYWYQQDPGMELHLIHYSYGVNSTEKGDLSSESTVSRIRTEHFPLTLESARPSHTSQYLCASSPITGGYNEQFFGPGTRLTVL.

The chain recombines TRBV5-1 with TRBJ2-7; 9 nucleotides agree with TRBD1. Per the germline V gene, CDR1 is SGHRS and CDR2 is YFSETQ. The CDR3 loop spans 14 amino acids. Trimming at V came to 5 bases and at J to 0 bases, leaving 3 bases not matched to a gene. CDR3 nucleotide sequence: TGCGCCAGCAGTACAGGGGGCGTCTCCTACGAGCAGTACTTC. Translated: CASSTGGVSYEQYF. Drawing the rest from reference TRBV5-1 and TRBJ2-7, the complete variable domain is KAGVTQTPRYLIKTRGQQVTLSCSPISGHRSVSWYQQTPGQGLQFLFEYFSETQRNKGNFPGRFSGRQFSNSRSEMNVSTLELGDSALYLCASSTGGVSYEQYFGPGTRLTVT.

The chain employs TRBV6-5 and TRBJ1-4, with D perhaps matching TRBD1 (5 bases). Trimming shortened V by 2 bases and J by 3 bases, and 10 bases separated the two germline ends. Looked up from germline, CDR1 is MNHEY and CDR2 is SVGAGI. The CDR3 contains 15 residues. The CDR3 DNA reads as TGTGCCAGCAGTTACGAACAGGTTCCTAATGAAAAACTGTTTTTT. It translates to CASSYEQVPNEKLFF.

This chain links TRBV7-9 with TRBJ1-5; TRBD1 matches at 8 bases. Germline V lookup: CDR1 SEHNR, CDR2 FQNEAQ (reference sequence). CDR3 size: 17 residues. V was pared by 5 bases and J by 4 bases, with 13 bases of the junction left unmatched. In DNA, the CDR3 is TGTGCCAGCAGCAACATGGGAGGGCAGGGGGCTAATCAGCCCCAGCATTTT. This encodes CASSNMGGQGANQPQHF.

This clone was seen a single time. The chain is built from TRBV11-2 and TRBJ1-2; D remains ambiguous. This CDR3 is built from 15 residues. CDR1 SGHAT and CDR2 FQNNGV come from the germline V gene. V was shortened by 5 bases and J by 2 bases, with 15 bases between the two germline ends. The CDR3 coding sequence is TGTGCCAGCAGCCCCCCCGGACGGGGAAACTATGGCTACACCTTC. Protein: CASSPPGRGNYGYTF.

This rearrangement joins TRBV7-2 to TRBJ1-5, with a tentative D call TRBD1 (5 bases). The CDR3 runs to 16 residues. V shed 5 bases and J shed 1 base, with 15 bases lying between them. CDR1 SGHTA and CDR2 FQGNSA come from the germline V gene. The CDR3 DNA reads as TGTGCCAGCAGCCTCAGAAGGGGTGACAGCAATCAGCCCCAGCATTTT. Amino acid sequence: CASSLRRGDSNQPQHF.

V usage is TRBV2 and J usage is TRBJ2-7; 7 nucleotides match TRBD2. V was clipped by 4 bases and J by 4 bases; unmatched bases: 4. CDR1 is SNHLY, CDR2 FYNNEI, per germline. The CDR3 extends over 13 amino acids. CDR3 nucleotides: TGTGCCAGCAGTGGACTAGCCGCGTACGAGCAGTACTTC. This encodes CASSGLAAYEQYF.

This chain links TRBV11-3 with TRBJ2-5; 14 nucleotides align to TRBD2. The ends lost 0 bases at V and 5 bases at J; junction bases unmatched: 8. Germline-derived CDR1 and CDR2 are SGHNT and YENEEA. This CDR3 region has 18 residues. CDR3 DNA sequence: TGTGCCAGCAGCTTAGATCCCGGACTAGCGGGGGGCGGCGAGACCCAGTACTTC. It translates to CASSLDPGLAGGGETQYF.

This clone was observed a few times. The V and J genes are TRBV4-2 and TRBJ2-7, with 14 bases matching TRBD2. Germline V gene sequence: CDR1 LGHNA, CDR2 YNFKEQ. This CDR3 contains 15 residues. The ends lost 3 bases at V and 4 bases at J; junction bases unmatched: 2. CDR3 loop: CASSHGTSGSYEQYF. CDR3 bases: TGTGCCAGCAGCCATGGGACTAGCGGGAGTTACGAGCAGTACTTC.

Details on this clone: This same CDR3 is encoded by further DNA sequences in the sample. The rearrangement uses TRBV5-1 and TRBJ2-5; the D gene is possibly TRBD2 (5 bases). Trimming took off 7 bases at V and 4 bases at J, with 11 bases between the two ends. This CDR3 region has 12 residues. Germline assignment: CDR1 SGHRS and CDR2 YFSETQ. CDR3 in DNA: TGCGCCAGCTCTCTAGCCCGAGAGACCCAGTACTTC. It encodes CASSLARETQYF.

The CDR3: CASSQEVSLGFGELFF. The CDR3 DNA follows: TGCGCCAGCAGCCAAGAAGTCTCCCTGGGCTTCGGGGAGCTGTTTTTT. The rearrangement links TRBV4-1 to TRBJ2-2, with unresolved D. This CDR3 has 16 residues. V shed 0 bases and J shed 7 bases, with 15 bases lying between them. CDR1 is MGHRA, CDR2 YSYEKL, per germline.

The chain has TRBV5-6 and TRBJ2-7; 7 bases match TRBD1. V dropped 5 bases and J dropped 2; count of bases not matched to a gene: 7. The CDR3 is 14 amino acids. Germline V gene sequence: CDR1 SGHDT, CDR2 YYEEEE. CDR3 region: CASSFGQAAYEQYF. DNA for the CDR3: TGTGCCAGCAGTTTTGGACAGGCCGCCTACGAGCAGTACTTC.

The chain carries TRBV7-2 and TRBJ1-2; D is undetermined. The V gene lost 0 bases and the J gene lost 8 bases, with 13 bases spanning the gap. CDR3 length equals 14 residues. Germline loops: CDR1 SGHTA, CDR2 FQGNSA. CDR3 sequence reads: CASSLAIDPRGYTF. CDR3 nucleotide sequence: TGTGCCAGCAGCTTAGCGATAGACCCCAGGGGCTACACCTTC.

CDR3 nucleotides: TGTGCCAGCAGCCCATCACAGGGATTGAACACTGAAGCTTTCTTT. Its protein product is CASSPSQGLNTEAFF. The V call is TRBV7-4, the J call TRBJ1-1; tentatively, D is TRBD1 (6 bases). In germline, CDR1 is SGHVT, CDR2 SQSDAQ. The V end lost 5 bases, the J end lost 0 bases, and 13 bases lay between the germline ends. This CDR3 has 15 amino acids.

The gene calls are TRBV7-8 and TRBJ1-1; possible D gene TRBD1, 5 bases. The CDR3 loop spans 16 amino acids. The V and J ends lost 5 bases and 1 base respectively, with 17 bases between them. Germline V gene lookup returns CDR1 SGHVS and CDR2 FQNEAQ. The CDR3 DNA reads as TGTGCCAGCAGCGTTAATGTTAGGGGATCGAACACTGAAGCTTTCTTT. Protein product: CASSVNVRGSNTEAFF.

The chain is built from TRBV28 and TRBJ1-2; TRBD1 matches 9 bases. With V trimmed by 7 bases and J by 8 bases, 8 bases remained unmatched. This CDR3 comprises 13 residues. Per the germline V gene, CDR1 is MDHEN and CDR2 is SYDVKM. CDR3 DNA: TGTGCCAGCACCTCCGGGACAGGGAGAGGCTACACCTTC. This translates into CASTSGTGRGYTF.

This clone has a handful of counts. The chain employs TRBV19 and TRBJ2-7; TRBD2 matches at 12 bases. The CDR3 contains 15 residues. Germline trimming cut 5 bases from V and 0 bases from J; bases unmatched to any gene: 2. Germline V gene sequence: CDR1 LNHDA, CDR2 SQIVND (reference sequence). CDR3 DNA sequence: TGTGCCAGTAGTGGGGGACTAGCGGGCTCCTACGAGCAGTACTTC. Protein: CASSGGLAGSYEQYF.